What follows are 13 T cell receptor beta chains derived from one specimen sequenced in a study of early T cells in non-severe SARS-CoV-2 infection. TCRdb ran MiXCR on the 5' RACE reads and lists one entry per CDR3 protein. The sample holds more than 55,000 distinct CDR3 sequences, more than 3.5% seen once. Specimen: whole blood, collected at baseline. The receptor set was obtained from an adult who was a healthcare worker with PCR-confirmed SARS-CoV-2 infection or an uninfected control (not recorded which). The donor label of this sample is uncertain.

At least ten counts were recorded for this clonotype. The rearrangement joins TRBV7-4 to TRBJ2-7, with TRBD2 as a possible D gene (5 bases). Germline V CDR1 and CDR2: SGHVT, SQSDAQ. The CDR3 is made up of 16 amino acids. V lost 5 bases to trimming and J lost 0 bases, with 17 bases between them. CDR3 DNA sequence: TGTGCCAGCAGCCGATCTTGGGCGGGTGACTCCTACGAGCAGTACTTC. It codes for CASSRSWAGDSYEQYF.

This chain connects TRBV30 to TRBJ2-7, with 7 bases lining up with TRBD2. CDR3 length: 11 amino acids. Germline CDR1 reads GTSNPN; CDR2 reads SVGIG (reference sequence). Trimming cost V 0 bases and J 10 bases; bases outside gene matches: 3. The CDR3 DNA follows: TGTGCCTGGAGTGTAAGCGGGGAACAGTACTTC. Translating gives CAWSVSGEQYF.

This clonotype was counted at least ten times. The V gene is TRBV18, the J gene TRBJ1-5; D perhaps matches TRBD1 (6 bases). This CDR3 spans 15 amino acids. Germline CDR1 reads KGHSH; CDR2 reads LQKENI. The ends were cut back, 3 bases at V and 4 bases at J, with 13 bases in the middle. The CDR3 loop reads CASSPDSQPNQPQHF. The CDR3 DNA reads TGTGCCAGCTCACCGGACAGCCAACCTAATCAGCCCCAGCATTTT.

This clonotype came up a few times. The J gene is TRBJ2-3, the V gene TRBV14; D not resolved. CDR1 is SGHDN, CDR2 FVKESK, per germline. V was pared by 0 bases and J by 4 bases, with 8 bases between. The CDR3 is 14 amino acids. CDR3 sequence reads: CASSQETGADTQYF. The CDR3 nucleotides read TGTGCCAGCAGCCAAGAAACCGGTGCAGATACGCAGTATTTT. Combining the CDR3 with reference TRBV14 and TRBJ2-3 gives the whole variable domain EAGVTQFPSHSVIEKGQTVTLRCDPISGHDNLYWYRRVMGKEIKFLLHFVKESKQDESGMPNNRFLAERTGGTYSTLKVQPAELEDSGVYFCASSQETGADTQYFGPGTRLTVL.

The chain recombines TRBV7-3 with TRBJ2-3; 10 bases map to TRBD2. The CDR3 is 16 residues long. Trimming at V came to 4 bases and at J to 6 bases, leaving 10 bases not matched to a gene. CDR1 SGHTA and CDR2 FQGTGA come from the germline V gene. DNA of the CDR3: TGTGCCAGCAGCTCCCAATTAGCGGGGGGCCGGGATACGCAGTATTTT. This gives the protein CASSSQLAGGRDTQYF.

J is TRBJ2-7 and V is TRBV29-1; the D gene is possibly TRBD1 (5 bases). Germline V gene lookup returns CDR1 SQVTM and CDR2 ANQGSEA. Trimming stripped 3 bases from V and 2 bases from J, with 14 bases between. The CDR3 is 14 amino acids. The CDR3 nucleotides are TGCAGCGTTGAGGACACGGATGGTACCTACGAGCAGTACTTC. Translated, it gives CSVEDTDGTYEQYF.

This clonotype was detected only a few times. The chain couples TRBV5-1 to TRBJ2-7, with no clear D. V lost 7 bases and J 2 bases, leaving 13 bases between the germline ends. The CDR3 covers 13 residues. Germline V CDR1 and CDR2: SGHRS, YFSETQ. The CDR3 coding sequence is TGCGCCAGCGGGGAAGGACGGCCCTACGAGCAGTACTTC. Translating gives CASGEGRPYEQYF.

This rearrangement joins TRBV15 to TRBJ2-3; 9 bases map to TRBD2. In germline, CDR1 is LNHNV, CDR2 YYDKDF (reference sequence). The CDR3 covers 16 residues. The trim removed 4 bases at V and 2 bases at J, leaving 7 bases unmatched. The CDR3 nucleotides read TGTGCCACCAGCACCTCCGGGACTAGCCTCACAGATACGCAGTATTTT. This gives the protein CATSTSGTSLTDTQYF. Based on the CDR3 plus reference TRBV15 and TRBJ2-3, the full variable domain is DAMVIQNPRYQVTQFGKPVTLSCSQTLNHNVMYWYQQKSSQAPKLLFHYYDKDFNNEADTPDNFQSRRPNTSFCFLDIRSPGLGDTAMYLCATSTSGTSLTDTQYFGPGTRLTVL.

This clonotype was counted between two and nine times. CDR3 coding DNA: TGTGCCAGCAGCCTCACAGGGGTTTACGAGCAGTACTTC. As protein: CASSLTGVYEQYF. The chain links TRBV28 to TRBJ2-7; 7 bases match TRBD1. The CDR3 is made up of 13 amino acids. CDR1 and CDR2 from the germline V gene are MDHEN and SYDVKM. V gave up 6 bases and J gave up 4 bases; unmatched junction bases: 6.

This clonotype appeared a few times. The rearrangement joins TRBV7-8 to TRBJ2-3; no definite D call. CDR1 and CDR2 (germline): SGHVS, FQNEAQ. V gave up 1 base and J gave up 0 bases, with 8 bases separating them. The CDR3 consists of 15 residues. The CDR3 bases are TGTGCCAGCAGCTTAGGGGCCCTTAGCACAGATACGCAGTATTTT. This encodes CASSLGALSTDTQYF.

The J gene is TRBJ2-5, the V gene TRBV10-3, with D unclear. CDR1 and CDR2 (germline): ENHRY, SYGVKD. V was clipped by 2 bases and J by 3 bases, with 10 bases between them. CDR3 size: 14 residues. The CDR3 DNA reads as TGTGCCATCAGTGAGATTGGGGAAAAAGAGACCCAGTACTTC. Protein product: CAISEIGEKETQYF.

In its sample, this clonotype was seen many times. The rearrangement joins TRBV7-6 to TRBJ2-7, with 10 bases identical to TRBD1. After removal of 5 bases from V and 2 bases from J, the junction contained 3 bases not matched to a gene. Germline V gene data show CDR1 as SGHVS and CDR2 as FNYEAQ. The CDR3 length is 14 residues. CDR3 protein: CASSPGTGAYEQYF. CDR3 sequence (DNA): TGTGCCAGCAGCCCAGGGACAGGGGCCTACGAGCAGTACTTC.

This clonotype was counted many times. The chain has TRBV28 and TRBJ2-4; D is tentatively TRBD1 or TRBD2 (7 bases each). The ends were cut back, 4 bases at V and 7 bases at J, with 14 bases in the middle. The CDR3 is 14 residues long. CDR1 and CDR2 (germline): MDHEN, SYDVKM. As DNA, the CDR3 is TGTGCCAGCAGTTCTGACAGGGAGGGGAACATTCAGTACTTC. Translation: CASSSDREGNIQYF.